A selection of T cell receptor beta chains follows, all from one sample in a study of T cell clusters in autoimmune cytopenias. TCRdb re-called the multiplex PCR reads and gives one entry per CDR3 protein, without DNA. Here the sample table reports under 4,500 distinct CDR3 sequences. This sample also appeared in a second study, on T cell repertoires in aging, cancer and after chemotherapy.

Material: peripheral blood. The receptors come from a human donor in good health. Each CDR3 is given with its conserved first and last residue. The order of the fields is V gene, J gene, clone size, CDR3 protein. Only part of the rows carry a size: once, few, many, or a class if the clone is expanded.

v_call: TRBV20-1; j_call: TRBJ1-5; clone_size: medium-sized; cdr3_aa: CSASMSGNQPQHF
v_call: TRBV30; j_call: TRBJ2-4; clone_size: NA; cdr3_aa: CAWGPGTGGSKNIQYF
v_call: TRBV5-1; j_call: TRBJ1-5; clone_size: NA; cdr3_aa: CASSRGQGQPQHF
v_call: TRBV19; j_call: TRBJ1-2; clone_size: medium-sized; cdr3_aa: CASSIDLTGSFGYTF
v_call: TRBV10-3; j_call: TRBJ2-7; clone_size: medium-sized; cdr3_aa: CAISDTSYEQYF
v_call: TRBV29-1; j_call: TRBJ1-2; clone_size: NA; cdr3_aa: CSGPEGNYGYTF
v_call: TRBV11-2; j_call: TRBJ2-1; clone_size: medium-sized; cdr3_aa: CASSPLAGHVYNEQFF
v_call: TRBV20-1; j_call: TRBJ2-3; clone_size: medium-sized; cdr3_aa: CSVPGLADSDTQYF
v_call: TRBV19; j_call: TRBJ2-7; clone_size: medium-sized; cdr3_aa: CASSTSGTSVYEQYF
v_call: TRBV2; j_call: TRBJ2-5; clone_size: NA; cdr3_aa: CASSDTLGTGDETQYF
v_call: TRBV7-2; j_call: TRBJ2-5; clone_size: medium-sized; cdr3_aa: CASSLRGQNRETQYF
v_call: TRBV28; j_call: TRBJ1-6; clone_size: NA; cdr3_aa: CASSPPTGSLDSPLHF
v_call: TRBV20-1; j_call: TRBJ1-3; clone_size: NA; cdr3_aa: CSAAQGAPGNTIYF
v_call: TRBV10-1; j_call: TRBJ2-3; clone_size: NA; cdr3_aa: CASSESRQSAQYF
v_call: TRBV28; j_call: TRBJ1-1; clone_size: NA; cdr3_aa: CASSLGPSRGTEAFF
v_call: TRBV11-3; j_call: TRBJ2-3; clone_size: medium-sized; cdr3_aa: CASSLGGLAGEADTQYF